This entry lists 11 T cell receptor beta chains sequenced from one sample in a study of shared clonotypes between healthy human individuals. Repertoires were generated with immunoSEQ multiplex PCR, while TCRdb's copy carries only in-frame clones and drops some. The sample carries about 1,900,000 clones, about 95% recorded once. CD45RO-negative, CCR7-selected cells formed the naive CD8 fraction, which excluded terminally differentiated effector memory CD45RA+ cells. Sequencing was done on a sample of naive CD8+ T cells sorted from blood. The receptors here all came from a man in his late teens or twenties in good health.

The CDR3 sequence: CAWSVRGGGTGELFF. The CDR3 DNA sequence: TGTGCCTGGAGTGTACGAGGTGGGGGCACCGGGGAGCTGTTTTTT. The chain recombines TRBV30 with TRBJ2-2; D is possibly TRBD1 or TRBD2 (5 bases each). This CDR3 has 15 residues. Germline CDR1 reads GTSNPN; CDR2 reads SVGIG (reference sequence). V shed 0 bases and J shed 4 bases, with 12 bases lying between them.

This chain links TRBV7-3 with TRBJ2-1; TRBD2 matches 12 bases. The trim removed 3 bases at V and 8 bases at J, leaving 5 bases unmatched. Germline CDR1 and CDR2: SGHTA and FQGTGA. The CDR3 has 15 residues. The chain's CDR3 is CASSLLAGGPYEQFF. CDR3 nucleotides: TGTGCCAGCAGCTTGCTAGCGGGGGGGCCCTATGAGCAGTTCTTC.

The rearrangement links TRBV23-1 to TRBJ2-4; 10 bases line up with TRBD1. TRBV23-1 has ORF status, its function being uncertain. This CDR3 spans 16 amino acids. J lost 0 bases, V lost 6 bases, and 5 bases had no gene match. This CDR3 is CASSRTGGLAKNIQYF. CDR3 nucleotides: TGCGCCAGCAGCAGGACAGGGGGATTAGCCAAAAACATTCAGTACTTC.

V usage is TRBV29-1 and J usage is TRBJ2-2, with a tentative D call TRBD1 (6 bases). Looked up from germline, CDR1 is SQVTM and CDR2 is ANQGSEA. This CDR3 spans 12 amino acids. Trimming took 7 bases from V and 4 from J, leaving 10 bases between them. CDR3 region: CSAGQPTGELFF. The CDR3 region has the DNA TGCAGCGCAGGACAGCCCACCGGGGAGCTGTTTTTT.

This chain's CDR3 is CASSQDPGGTGEQYF. The CDR3 DNA follows: TGCGCCAGCAGCCAAGATCCCGGGGGGACGGGGGAGCAGTACTTC. The chain combines TRBV4-1 with TRBJ2-7; 7 nucleotides agree with TRBD2. J lost 7 bases, V lost 0 bases, and 9 bases had no gene match. The length of the CDR3 is 15 residues. Germline loops: CDR1 MGHRA, CDR2 YSYEKL.

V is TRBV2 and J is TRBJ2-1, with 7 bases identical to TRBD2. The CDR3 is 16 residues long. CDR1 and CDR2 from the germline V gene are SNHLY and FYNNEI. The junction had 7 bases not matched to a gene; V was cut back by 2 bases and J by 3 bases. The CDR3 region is CASSESVGGSYNEQFF. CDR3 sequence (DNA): TGTGCCAGCAGTGAATCGGTGGGAGGGAGCTACAATGAGCAGTTCTTC.

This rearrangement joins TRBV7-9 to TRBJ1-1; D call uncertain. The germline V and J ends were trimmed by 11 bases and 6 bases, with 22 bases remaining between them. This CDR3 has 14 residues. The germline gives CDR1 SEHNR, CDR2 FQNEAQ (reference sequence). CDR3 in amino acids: CASTTRALPAEAFF. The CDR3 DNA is TGTGCCTCGACCACAAGGGCTCTCCCCGCTGAAGCTTTCTTT. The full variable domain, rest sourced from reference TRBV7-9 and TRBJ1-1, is DTGVSQNPRHKITKRGQNVTFRCDPISEHNRLYWYRQTLGQGPEFLTYFQNEAQLEKSRLLSDRFSAERPKGSFSTLEIQRTEQGDSAMYLCASTTRALPAEAFFGQGTRLTVV.

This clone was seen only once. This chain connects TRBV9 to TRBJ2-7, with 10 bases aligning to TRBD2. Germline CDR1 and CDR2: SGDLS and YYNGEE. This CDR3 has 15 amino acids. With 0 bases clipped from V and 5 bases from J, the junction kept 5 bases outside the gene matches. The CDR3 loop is CASSVGASGGNEQYF. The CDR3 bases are TGTGCCAGCAGCGTAGGGGCTAGCGGGGGCAACGAGCAGTACTTC.

In DNA, the CDR3 is TGTGCCAGTAATCAGACAGTGGGCACTGAAGCTTTCTTT. It specifies CASNQTVGTEAFF. The chain couples TRBV19 to TRBJ1-1; tentatively, D is TRBD1 (5 bases). This CDR3 has 13 residues. Germline assignment: CDR1 LNHDA and CDR2 SQIVND (reference sequence). V lost 7 bases, J lost 4 bases, and 13 bases lay in between.

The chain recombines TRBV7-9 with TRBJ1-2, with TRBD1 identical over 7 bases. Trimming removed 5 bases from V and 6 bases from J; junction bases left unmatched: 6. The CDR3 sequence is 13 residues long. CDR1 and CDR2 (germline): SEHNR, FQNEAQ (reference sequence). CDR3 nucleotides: TGTGCCAGCAGCCCACGAGGACAGGATGGCTACACCTTC. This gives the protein CASSPRGQDGYTF.

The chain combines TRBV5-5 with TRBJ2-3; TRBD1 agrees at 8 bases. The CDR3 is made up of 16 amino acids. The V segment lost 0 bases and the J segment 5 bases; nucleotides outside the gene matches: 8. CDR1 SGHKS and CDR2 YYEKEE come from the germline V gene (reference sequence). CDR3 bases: TGTGCCAGCAGCTTGGGGGGCAGGGGGCCGGTAGATACGCAGTATTTT. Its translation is CASSLGGRGPVDTQYF.